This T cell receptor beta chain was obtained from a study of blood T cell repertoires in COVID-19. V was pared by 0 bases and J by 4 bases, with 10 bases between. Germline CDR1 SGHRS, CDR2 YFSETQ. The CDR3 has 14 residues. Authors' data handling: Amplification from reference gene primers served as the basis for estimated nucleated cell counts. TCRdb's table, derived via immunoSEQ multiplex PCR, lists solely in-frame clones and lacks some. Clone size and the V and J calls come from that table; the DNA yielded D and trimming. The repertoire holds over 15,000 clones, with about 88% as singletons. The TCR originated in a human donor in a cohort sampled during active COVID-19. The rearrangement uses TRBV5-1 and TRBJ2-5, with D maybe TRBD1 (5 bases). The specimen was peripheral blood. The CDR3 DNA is TGCGCCAGCAGCTTGGAGGGGCGGCGAGAGACCCAGTACTTC. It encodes CASSLEGRRETQYF. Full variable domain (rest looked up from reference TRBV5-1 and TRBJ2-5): KAGVTQTPRYLIKTRGQQVTLSCSPISGHRSVSWYQQTPGQGLQFLFEYFSETQRNKGNFPGRFSGRQFSNSRSEMNVSTLELGDSALYLCASSLEGRRETQYFGPGTRLLVL.